One and the same sample provided the 7 T cell receptor beta chains below, sequenced in a study of T-cell reconstitution after alpha-beta-depleted transplantation in children. TCRbeta library construction was performed incorporating unique molecular identifiers. Each CDR3 protein gets one entry after TCRdb re-called the PCR reads with MiXCR. The sample records nearly 200,000 distinct CDR3 sequences, 5.5% to 7% being singletons. The sequenced sample was PBMCs, obtained before TCRalphabeta/CD19-depleted stem cell transplant. The receptor set was obtained from a girl under three years old with combined immunodeficiency, due to receive a stem cell transplant.

This clonotype was seen ten or more times. The gene calls are TRBV28 and TRBJ2-3; tentatively, D is TRBD2 (6 bases). This CDR3 spans 16 amino acids. Germline CDR1 and CDR2: MDHEN and SYDVKM. Trimming stripped 5 bases from V and 5 bases from J, with 20 bases between. CDR3 bases: TGTGCCAGCAGTCCCGGCCAGGAAGGGCGGGGAGATACGCAGTATTTT. It is translated as CASSPGQEGRGDTQYF.

The sample holds many counts of this clonotype. The chain carries TRBV25-1 and TRBJ2-2, with D maybe TRBD2 (7 bases). Germline V CDR1 and CDR2: MGHDK, SYGVNS. The germline V and J ends were trimmed by 4 bases and 2 bases, with 14 bases remaining between them. This CDR3 spans 16 amino acids. In nucleotides, the CDR3 is TGTGCCAGCAGTGGGGAAACGGGGGGCAACACCGGGGAGCTGTTTTTT. As protein: CASSGETGGNTGELFF.

This clonotype was found many times. The chain carries TRBV2 and TRBJ2-7; D gene ambiguous. V lost 1 base and J lost 3, with 10 bases in between. Per the germline V gene, CDR1 is SNHLY and CDR2 is FYNNEI. This CDR3 has 14 amino acids. In DNA form, the CDR3 reads TGTGCCAGCAGTGAAGAGGGCAGGAGCTACGAGCAGTACTTC. It is translated as CASSEEGRSYEQYF.

This clonotype has ten or more counts. The gene calls are TRBV24-1 and TRBJ2-5, with 10 bases aligning to TRBD2. After removal of 7 bases from V and 4 bases from J, the junction contained 11 bases not matched to a gene. The germline CDR1 and CDR2 sequences are KGHDR and SFDVKD. The CDR3 runs to 16 residues. CDR3 sequence: CATRPSGGMGAETQYF. In nucleotides, the CDR3 is TGTGCCACCAGACCTAGCGGGGGCATGGGAGCAGAGACCCAGTACTTC.

In its sample, this clonotype was seen many times. This chain connects TRBV29-1 to TRBJ2-1; D may be TRBD2 (5 bases). Per germline, CDR1 SQVTM and CDR2 ANQGSEA. Between the trimmed V and J ends, which lost 6 bases and 1 base, there was a span of 10 bases. This CDR3 has 13 residues. CDR3 coding DNA: TGCAGCGTCGAGGGAAGGTCCTACAATGAGCAGTTCTTC. It translates to CSVEGRSYNEQFF.

At least ten counts were recorded for this clonotype. V is TRBV20-1 and J is TRBJ2-1, with a weak D call TRBD1 (5 bases). The CDR3 loop spans 14 amino acids. Trimming removed 3 bases from V and 0 bases from J, with 9 bases in between. In germline, CDR1 is DFQATT, CDR2 SNEGSKA (reference sequence). CDR3 residues: CSARVTDSYNEQFF. CDR3 nucleotide sequence: TGCAGTGCTAGGGTGACAGACTCCTACAATGAGCAGTTCTTC.

This clonotype was detected ten times or more. The chain links TRBV29-1 to TRBJ2-1, with 9 bases lining up with TRBD2. Germline lookup yields CDR1 SQVTM and CDR2 ANQGSEA. Unmatched junction bases numbered 2, after V lost 3 bases and J lost 2 bases. This CDR3 region has 14 residues. The CDR3 here is CSVDGGGAYNEQFF. The CDR3 DNA reads as TGCAGCGTTGACGGCGGGGGGGCCTACAATGAGCAGTTCTTC.